The 3 T cell receptor beta chains listed next were all sequenced from one sample in a study of T cells in tumors after PD-1 blockade. Some clones are missing from TCRdb's copy, which holds only in-frame ones; the method was immunoSEQ multiplex PCR. Of roughly 49,000 clones in the sample, over 70% were seen once. This material consisted of PBMCs, taken before anti-PD-1 treatment. The source is a human donor with basal cell carcinoma.

This sequence joins TRBV28 and TRBJ1-1; 7 bases align to TRBD1. Germline V CDR1 and CDR2: MDHEN, SYDVKM. Unmatched junction bases numbered 10, after V lost 6 bases and J lost 6 bases. This CDR3 comprises 14 residues. CDR3: CASSYPTGDAEAFF. The DNA for the CDR3 is TGTGCCAGCAGCTACCCTACAGGGGATGCTGAAGCTTTCTTT.

The chain uses TRBV7-6 and TRBJ1-3; D not resolved. V was trimmed by 4 bases and J by 9 bases, leaving 13 bases between them. CDR1 and CDR2 from the germline V gene are SGHVS and FNYEAQ. The CDR3 contains 13 residues. The CDR3 loop reads CASSSGSPGTIYF. CDR3 nucleotides: TGTGCCAGCAGCTCCGGATCGCCGGGCACCATATATTTT.

To note about this clone: Other DNA variants within this sample encode the same CDR3. This chain joins TRBV7-9 and TRBJ1-6; the D gene is possibly TRBD1 (6 bases). The V end was cut by 5 bases, the J end by 7 bases, with 18 bases between. Germline assignment: CDR1 SEHNR and CDR2 FQNEAQ (reference sequence). The CDR3 length is 16 residues. The CDR3 loop reads CASSLDSGQRNSPLHF. The CDR3 DNA follows: TGTGCCAGCAGCCTGGATTCGGGACAAAGAAATTCACCCCTCCACTTT.